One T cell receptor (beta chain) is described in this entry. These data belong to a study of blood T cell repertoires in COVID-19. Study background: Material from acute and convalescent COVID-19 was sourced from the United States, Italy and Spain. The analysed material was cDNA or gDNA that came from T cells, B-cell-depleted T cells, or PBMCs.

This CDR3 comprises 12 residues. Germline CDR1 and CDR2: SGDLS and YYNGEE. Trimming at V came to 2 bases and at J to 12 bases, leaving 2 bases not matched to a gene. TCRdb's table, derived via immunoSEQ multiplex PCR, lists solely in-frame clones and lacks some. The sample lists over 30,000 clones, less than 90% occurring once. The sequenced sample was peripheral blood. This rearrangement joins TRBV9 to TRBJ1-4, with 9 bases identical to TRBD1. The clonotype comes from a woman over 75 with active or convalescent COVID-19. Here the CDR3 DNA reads TGTGCCAGCAGCGTCCGGGACAGGGAACTGTTTTTT. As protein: CASSVRDRELFF.